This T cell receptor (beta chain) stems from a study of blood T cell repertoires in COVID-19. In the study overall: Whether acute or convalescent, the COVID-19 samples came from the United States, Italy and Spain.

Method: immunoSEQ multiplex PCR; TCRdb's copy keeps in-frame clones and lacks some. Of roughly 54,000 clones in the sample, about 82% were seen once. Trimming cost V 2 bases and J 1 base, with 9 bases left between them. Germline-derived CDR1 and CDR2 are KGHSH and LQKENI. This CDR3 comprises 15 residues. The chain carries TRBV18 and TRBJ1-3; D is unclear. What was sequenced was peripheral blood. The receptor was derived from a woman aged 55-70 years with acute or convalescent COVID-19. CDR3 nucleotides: TGTGCCAGCTCACCAGCCCCGGGGTCTGGAAACACCATATATTTT. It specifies CASSPAPGSGNTIYF.